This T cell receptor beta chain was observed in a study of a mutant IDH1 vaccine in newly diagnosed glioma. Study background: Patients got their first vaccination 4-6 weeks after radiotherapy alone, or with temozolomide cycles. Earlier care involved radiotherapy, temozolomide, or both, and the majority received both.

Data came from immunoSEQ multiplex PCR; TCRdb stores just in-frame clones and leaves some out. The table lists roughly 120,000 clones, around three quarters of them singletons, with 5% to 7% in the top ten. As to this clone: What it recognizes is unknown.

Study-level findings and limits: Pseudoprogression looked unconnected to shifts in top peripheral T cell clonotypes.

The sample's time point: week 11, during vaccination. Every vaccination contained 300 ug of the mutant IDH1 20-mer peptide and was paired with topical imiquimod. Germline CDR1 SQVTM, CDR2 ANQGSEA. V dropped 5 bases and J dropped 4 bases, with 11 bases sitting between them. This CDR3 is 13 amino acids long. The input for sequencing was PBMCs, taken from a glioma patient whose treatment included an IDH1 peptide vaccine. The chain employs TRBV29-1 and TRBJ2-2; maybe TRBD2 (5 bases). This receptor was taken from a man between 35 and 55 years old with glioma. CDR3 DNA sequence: TGCAGCGTTCTGGCTAGCCGCACCGGGGAGCTGTTTTTT. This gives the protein CSVLASRTGELFF.